This T cell receptor (beta chain) comes out of a study of shared clonotypes between healthy human individuals. Study background: Each donor's CD4 naive and CD4 memory cells filled three plates apiece, CD8 naive two, and CD8 memory one. Findings and caveats of the study: Clonotypes that were shared across a handful of donors made up approximately 5% of naive CD4 clonotypes. Rarefaction showed sorted-subset sequencing was incomplete despite large depth.

CD45RO-negative CD8 cells positively selected for CCR7 made up the naive population, which excluded terminally differentiated effector memory CD45RA+ cells. In the authors' methods: Junction-only sequences without quality scores were provided by ImmunoSEQ, so filtering was different. TCRdb's table, derived via immunoSEQ multiplex PCR, lists solely in-frame clones and lacks some. D and trimming were read from the DNA, whereas the V and J calls and clone size are those reported in that table. The table includes some 2,000,000 clones, around 96% detected once. The V end lost 1 base, the J end lost 4 bases, and 11 bases lay between the germline ends. The CDR3 totals 14 residues. Germline CDR1 is SGDLS and CDR2 is YYNGEE. Only a few counts were recorded for this clone. Its cognate antigen is unknown.

The specimen sequenced was naive CD8+ T cells sorted from blood. This chain uses TRBV9 with TRBJ2-5, with D tentatively TRBD2 (5 bases). The TCR sequence derives from a man in his late teens or twenties in good health. The CDR3 loop is CASSVSGASETQYF. Here the CDR3 DNA reads TGTGCCAGCAGCGTAAGCGGAGCCTCAGAGACCCAGTACTTC.